The 27 T cell receptor beta chains below were found in one sample sequenced in a study of blood T cell repertoires in COVID-19. Sequencing used immunoSEQ multiplex PCR; TCRdb keeps in-frame clones, though not all of them. This sample yields roughly 380,000 clones, of which around 85% are seen a single time; roughly 3.6% belongs to the top ten. The source material was peripheral blood. The origin of the receptors is a woman between 18 and 29 years old with acute or convalescent COVID-19.

This chain uses TRBV13 with TRBJ1-1, with D perhaps matching TRBD1 (5 bases). Germline assignment: CDR1 PRHDT and CDR2 FYEKMQ (reference sequence). This CDR3 region has 15 residues. Trimming stripped 0 bases from V and 3 bases from J, with 11 bases between. The CDR3 DNA reads as TGTGCCAGCAGCTTAGGTGGCCCGGGGGACACTGAAGCTTTCTTT. Its translation: CASSLGGPGDTEAFF.

As DNA, the CDR3 is TGTGCCAGCAGCTCCGGGGGGACAGGGGAAAAACTGTTTTTT. It specifies CASSSGGTGEKLFF. The V call is TRBV7-9, the J call TRBJ1-4; 9 bases line up with TRBD1. The V segment lost 4 bases and the J segment 8 bases; nucleotides outside the gene matches: 5. Germline CDR1 is SEHNR and CDR2 is FQNEAQ (reference sequence). This CDR3 has 14 amino acids. Based on the CDR3 plus reference TRBV7-9 and TRBJ1-4, the full variable domain is DTGVSQNPRHKITKRGQNVTFRCDPISEHNRLYWYRQTLGQGPEFLTYFQNEAQLEKSRLLSDRFSAERPKGSFSTLEIQRTEQGDSAMYLCASSSGGTGEKLFFGSGTQLSVL.

This chain uses TRBV24-1 with TRBJ2-1; TRBD1 is a possible D gene (6 bases). This CDR3 comprises 12 residues. V was trimmed by 7 bases and J by 9 bases, leaving 12 bases between them. Germline V gives CDR1 KGHDR, CDR2 SFDVKD. The CDR3 DNA is TGTGCCACCAGCCCACAGGGAGCTGAGCAGTTCTTC. Amino acid sequence: CATSPQGAEQFF.

This chain connects TRBV25-1 to TRBJ1-1; TRBD1 might be the D (6 bases). The germline V gene encodes CDR1 MGHDK and CDR2 SYGVNS. The CDR3 runs to 12 residues. The V and J ends lost 5 bases and 7 bases respectively, with 11 bases between them. The CDR3 loop reads CASSFGQLEAFF. The CDR3 DNA sequence: TGTGCCAGCAGTTTCGGACAGCTTGAAGCTTTCTTT.

The chain has TRBV24-1 and TRBJ2-7; 7 bases are shared with TRBD2. Germline lookup yields CDR1 KGHDR and CDR2 SFDVKD. Trimming took 4 bases from V and 6 from J; bases not matched to a gene: 5. The CDR3 has 13 residues. DNA of the CDR3: TGTGCCACCAGTGACTCCCGGACTAGCGAGCAGTACTTC. Translation gives CATSDSRTSEQYF.

The V gene is TRBV10-2, the J gene TRBJ2-1; 9 bases are shared with TRBD2. The ends lost 3 bases at V and 7 bases at J; junction bases unmatched: 4. The germline V gene encodes CDR1 WSHSY and CDR2 SAAADI. The CDR3 runs to 14 residues. CDR3 nucleotide sequence: TGCGCCAGCAGTGATAGCGGGAGTAGGAATGAGCAGTTCTTC. The encoded protein is CASSDSGSRNEQFF.

The chain links TRBV19 to TRBJ2-3; 7 positions match TRBD1. Trimming at V came to 4 bases and at J to 2 bases, leaving 6 bases not matched to a gene. The CDR3 has 15 amino acids. In germline, CDR1 is LNHDA, CDR2 SQIVND (reference sequence). The CDR3 is CASSTRDSHTDTQYF. In nucleotides, the CDR3 is TGTGCCAGTAGTACCCGGGACAGCCACACAGATACGCAGTATTTT.

The J gene is TRBJ1-1, the V gene TRBV5-6, with D perhaps matching TRBD1 (6 bases). This CDR3 region has 13 residues. The V gene lost 4 bases and the J gene lost 10 bases, with 17 bases spanning the gap. Germline V gene data show CDR1 as SGHDT and CDR2 as YYEEEE. CDR3 nucleotide sequence: TGTGCCAGCAGCCTCGACAGGTCTCGGGGAGCTTTCTTT. Its translation: CASSLDRSRGAFF. The full variable domain, its missing parts supplied by reference TRBV5-6 and TRBJ1-1, is DAGVTQSPTHLIKTRGQQVTLRCSPKSGHDTVSWYQQALGQGPQFIFQYYEEEERQRGNFPDRFSGHQFPNYSSELNVNALLLGDSALYLCASSLDRSRGAFFGQGTRLTVV.

This clone was seen once. V and J are TRBV6-5 and TRBJ1-2; D may be TRBD1 (6 bases). The CDR3 extends over 13 amino acids. Germline CDR1 MNHEY, CDR2 SVGAGI. The germline V and J ends were trimmed by 8 bases and 3 bases, with 13 bases remaining between them. The CDR3 sequence is CASGRGRDYGYTF. The DNA of the CDR3 is TGTGCCAGCGGCAGGGGCAGAGACTATGGCTACACCTTC.

This chain links TRBV7-9 with TRBJ2-3, with a possible D match to TRBD1 (6 bases). The CDR3 consists of 14 residues. The germline V gene encodes CDR1 SEHNR and CDR2 FQNEAQ (reference sequence). Trimming took 3 bases from V and 1 from J, leaving 8 bases between them. Here the CDR3 reads CASSLGAGTDTQYF. Written as DNA, the CDR3 is TGTGCCAGCAGCTTGGGGGCGGGCACAGATACGCAGTATTTT.

The rearrangement uses TRBV4-1 and TRBJ2-2, with 8 bases that match TRBD2. V was pared by 0 bases and J by 3 bases, with 6 bases of the junction left unmatched. The CDR3 has 17 amino acids. From germline, CDR1 is MGHRA and CDR2 YSYEKL. The CDR3 region is CASSQDVNSGDTGELFF. The CDR3 bases are TGCGCCAGCAGCCAAGATGTCAATAGCGGGGACACCGGGGAGCTGTTTTTT.

In this sample, this clone turned up many times. V gene TRBV11-2 combines with J gene TRBJ2-5; tentative D call: TRBD1 (7 bases). Trimming stripped 1 base from V and 5 bases from J, with 17 bases between. Germline V gene sequence: CDR1 SGHAT, CDR2 FQNNGV. This CDR3 is 16 amino acids long. CDR3 sequence: CASSLGRTPGGETQYF. CDR3 DNA sequence: TGTGCCAGCAGCTTAGGTCGGACCCCAGGGGGGGAGACCCAGTACTTC.

This rearrangement joins TRBV7-9 to TRBJ1-2; 7 nucleotides align to TRBD1. This CDR3 comprises 13 residues. Germline V CDR1 and CDR2: SEHNR, FQNEAQ (reference sequence). The junction had 3 bases not matched to a gene; V was cut back by 4 bases and J by 4 bases. The CDR3 DNA follows: TGTGCCAGCAGCTCGGGACAGTTCTATGGCTACACCTTC. It codes for CASSSGQFYGYTF.

The chain links TRBV28 to TRBJ2-1, with 8 bases lining up with TRBD2. The CDR3 runs to 15 residues. Germline CDR1 is MDHEN and CDR2 is SYDVKM. The junction had 6 bases not matched to a gene; V was cut back by 2 bases and J by 6 bases. The DNA for the CDR3 is TGTGCCAGCAGTTTAGAGGGTAGCGGGGCCAATGAGCAGTTCTTC. Translation: CASSLEGSGANEQFF.

In its sample, this clone was seen once. The genes are TRBV24-1 and TRBJ2-1, with 11 nucleotides matching TRBD2. This CDR3 region has 18 residues. Losses at the gene ends were 5 bases for V and 9 bases for J; bases not matched to a gene: 17. Germline V gives CDR1 KGHDR, CDR2 SFDVKD. This CDR3 reads CATSALAPLAGGHSEQFF. CDR3 DNA: TGTGCCACCAGTGCCCTGGCCCCTCTAGCGGGAGGTCATAGTGAGCAGTTCTTC.

This rearrangement joins TRBV7-2 to TRBJ1-2, with TRBD1 matching over 12 bases. The CDR3 spans 15 residues. The ends lost 5 bases at V and 8 bases at J; junction bases unmatched: 9. CDR1 SGHTA and CDR2 FQGNSA come from the germline V gene. CDR3 bases: TGTGCCAGCAGCCCTGATGGGACAGGGGGCCTCGGCTACACCTTC. Translating it yields CASSPDGTGGLGYTF. The full variable domain, in which reference TRBV7-2 and TRBJ1-2 provide the parts outside the CDR3, is GAGVSQSPSNKVTEKGKDVELRCDPISGHTALYWYRQSLGQGLEFLIYFQGNSAPDKSGLPSDRFSAERTGGSVSTLTIQRTQQEDSAVYLCASSPDGTGGLGYTFGSGTRLTVV.

In this sample, this clone turned up a few times. J is TRBJ1-2 and V is TRBV20-1, with D maybe TRBD1 (6 bases). CDR1 is DFQATT, CDR2 SNEGSKA, per germline (reference sequence). The length of the CDR3 is 11 residues. Trimming left V 5 bases short and J 8 bases short, with 12 bases between. The CDR3 is CSAFRGVGYTF. The CDR3, as DNA: TGCAGTGCTTTCAGGGGCGTGGGCTACACCTTC.

As concerns this clone: In the same sample, other DNA sequences code for this CDR3. This chain joins TRBV29-1 and TRBJ1-2, with D possibly matching TRBD1 (6 bases). CDR1 and CDR2 (germline): SQVTM, ANQGSEA. The CDR3 runs 13 residues. V was trimmed by 5 bases and J by 2 bases, leaving 12 bases between them. The CDR3 DNA reads TGCAGCGTTCCGACAGGCGGAAACTATGGCTACACCTTC. This sequence encodes CSVPTGGNYGYTF.

The rearrangement uses TRBV13 and TRBJ2-3, with D perhaps matching TRBD2 (6 bases). The CDR3 loop spans 17 amino acids. CDR1 is PRHDT, CDR2 FYEKMQ, per germline (reference sequence). Trimming shortened V by 7 bases and J by 8 bases, and 28 bases separated the two germline ends. For the CDR3, the DNA is TGTGCCAGCACCTCACCAGGAAGGGACTCCGGTATCGGTACGCAGTATTTT. Translated, it gives CASTSPGRDSGIGTQYF.

In its sample, this clone was seen once. The rearrangement uses TRBV5-6 and TRBJ1-2, with 8 bases identical to TRBD1. Per the germline V gene, CDR1 is SGHDT and CDR2 is YYEEEE. J was trimmed by 6 bases and V by 0 bases; bases with no gene match: 7. CDR3 size: 15 residues. CDR3 region: CASSLGRRTGNGYTF. The CDR3 DNA follows: TGTGCCAGCAGCTTGGGAAGGCGGACAGGGAATGGCTACACCTTC.

This chain connects TRBV5-6 to TRBJ2-1; a weak D match, TRBD2 (6 bases). The CDR3 consists of 12 residues. Germline V CDR1 and CDR2: SGHDT, YYEEEE. Trimming removed 4 bases at V and 7 bases at J, with 9 bases between. DNA of the CDR3: TGTGCCAGCAGCGGGAGGATGAATGAGCAGTTCTTC. This sequence encodes CASSGRMNEQFF.

The genes are TRBV12-5 and TRBJ1-1; 8 bases fit TRBD1. The germline gives CDR1 LGHNT, CDR2 FRNRAP. The V and J ends lost 5 bases and 5 bases, in that order; junction bases with no gene match: 7. CDR3 length: 14 amino acids. In DNA, the CDR3 is TGTGCTAGTGGTCCGCGGACAGGGCGTACTGAAGCTTTCTTT. This codes for CASGPRTGRTEAFF.

In its sample, this clone was seen a few times. V is TRBV5-6 and J is TRBJ1-2; D is unclear. This CDR3 spans 14 amino acids. The germline CDR1 and CDR2 sequences are SGHDT and YYEEEE. V gave up 1 base and J gave up 8 bases, with 15 bases separating them. As DNA, the CDR3 is TGTGCCAGCAGCTTGTACGGGGTCCCCGACGGCTACACCTTC. It specifies CASSLYGVPDGYTF.

The rearrangement links TRBV27 to TRBJ2-3; the match to TRBD2 covers 7 bases. CDR1 is MNHEY and CDR2 is SMNVEV in the germline V gene (reference sequence). This CDR3 region has 17 residues. The trim removed 0 bases at V and 6 bases at J, leaving 12 bases unmatched. The CDR3 spells CASSLSKMGGPVDTQYF. DNA of the CDR3: TGTGCCAGCAGTTTATCGAAGATGGGAGGGCCGGTGGATACGCAGTATTTT.

J is TRBJ2-6 and V is TRBV3-1 (or the pseudogene TRBV3-2), with D possibly TRBD2 on 5 matching bases. Germline CDR1 reads LGHDT; CDR2 reads YNNKEL (reference sequence). The CDR3 has 18 amino acids. Trimming shortened V by 0 bases and J by 0 bases, and 12 bases separated the two germline ends. The CDR3 protein is CASSQDFPGSSGANVLTF. The CDR3 DNA reads as TGTGCCAGCAGCCAAGATTTTCCGGGAAGCTCTGGGGCCAACGTCCTGACTTTC.

There are many counts of this clone. V is TRBV3-1 (or the pseudogene TRBV3-2) and J is TRBJ2-3, with D tentatively TRBD2 (5 bases). Trimming left V 0 bases short and J 7 bases short, with 8 bases between. The length of the CDR3 is 13 residues. Germline V gene sequence: CDR1 LGHDT, CDR2 YNNKEL (reference sequence). CDR3 bases: TGTGCCAGCAGCCAAGATCCGGGATATACGCAGTATTTT. Amino acids: CASSQDPGYTQYF.

The rearrangement uses TRBV27 and TRBJ1-1; TRBD1 is a possible D gene (6 bases). With 3 bases removed from V and 3 bases from J, the gap between germline ends came to 11 bases. Germline CDR1 and CDR2: MNHEY and SMNVEV (reference sequence). This CDR3 is built from 14 residues. The CDR3 region is CASSFSTGYTEAFF. The CDR3 DNA is TGTGCCAGCAGTTTTTCTACAGGGTACACTGAAGCTTTCTTT.